What follows are 4 T cell receptor beta chains derived from one specimen sequenced in a study of siplizumab effects on memory and regulatory T cells. The method was immunoSEQ multiplex PCR; TCRdb's version includes in-frame clones alone and lacks a portion of them. The data hold about 72,000 clones, with less than 95% observed a single time. The source material was CD8+ T cells sorted from blood. These receptors were collected from a human donor in good health.

The chain uses TRBV7-8 and TRBJ2-1; 12 bases agree with TRBD1. Germline CDR1 and CDR2: SGHVS and FQNEAQ. J lost 0 bases, V lost 3 bases, and 12 bases had no gene match. The CDR3 length is 20 residues. In DNA form, the CDR3 reads TGTGCCAGCAGCTTTCCGGGACAGGGGGCCCCCTATAGCTCCTACAATGAGCAGTTCTTC. Translating it yields CASSFPGQGAPYSSYNEQFF. The full variable domain, its missing parts supplied by reference TRBV7-8 and TRBJ2-1, is GAGVSQSPRYKVAKRGQDVALRCDPISGHVSLFWYQQALGQGPEFLTYFQNEAQLDKSGLPSDRFFAERPEGSVSTLKIQRTQQEDSAVYLCASSFPGQGAPYSSYNEQFFGPGTRLTVL.

J is TRBJ2-7 and V is TRBV7-7, with 9 positions matching TRBD1. Losses at the gene ends were 5 bases for V and 4 bases for J; bases not matched to a gene: 6. Looked up from germline, CDR1 is SSHAT and CDR2 is FNYEAQ (reference sequence). The CDR3 is 14 amino acids. CDR3 nucleotide sequence: TGTGCCAGCAGCCAAGGACAGGGGAATTACGAGCAGTACTTC. Translating gives CASSQGQGNYEQYF.

The chain recombines TRBV27 with TRBJ2-5; perhaps TRBD1 as D (6 bases). V lost 3 bases to trimming and J lost 5 bases, with 19 bases between them. From germline, CDR1 is MNHEY and CDR2 SMNVEV (reference sequence). CDR3 size: 16 residues. The CDR3 protein is CASSFYSTGGAETQYF. The CDR3 nucleotides read TGTGCCAGCAGTTTTTATTCGACAGGTGGGGCGGAGACCCAGTACTTC.

The gene calls are TRBV5-6 and TRBJ1-2, with D maybe TRBD1 (5 bases). Trimming removed 5 bases at V and 4 bases at J, with 12 bases between. This CDR3 contains 13 residues. CDR1 and CDR2 from the germline V gene are SGHDT and YYEEEE. The CDR3 DNA reads TGTGCCAGCAGTTCCGACAGTAGCTATGGCTACACCTTC. It codes for CASSSDSSYGYTF.